These T cell receptor beta chains were read from a single sample in a study of CD8+CD57+ T cells in acquired aplastic anemia. TCRdb re-analysed the reads in MiXCR, keeping a single row per CDR3 protein. The sample shows around 80,000 distinct CDR3 sequences, about 70% of them seen only once. The sequenced sample consisted of sorted CD4+, CD8+, or CD8+CD57+ T cells (not recorded which) from PBMCs. These receptors were collected from a human donor with aplastic anemia. CDR3s leave out the opening cysteine and the closing phenylalanine or tryptophan. Each record gives: J gene, V gene, CDR3 protein.

>TRBJ1-3|TRBV10-3
AVVGGDTIY
>TRBJ1-2|TRBV4-2
ASSHVRQNYGYT
>TRBJ2-7|TRBV7-6
ASGDTYEQY
>TRBJ2-3|TRBV29-1
SVERLGVSDTQY
>TRBJ1-1|TRBV6-2/TRBV6-3
ASSYLVRFAEAF
>TRBJ2-7|TRBV2
ASSGSGGPNYEQY
>TRBJ2-3|TRBV2
ASRATGGARPDTQY
>TRBJ1-1|TRBV7-6
ASSLNTGNTEAF
>TRBJ2-3|TRBV7-2
ASSLWSSTDTQY
>TRBJ2-3|TRBV4-2
ASSPSRGQADTQY
>TRBJ1-1|TRBV19
ASSIGAGMNTEAF
>TRBJ2-1|TRBV7-2
ASSFRPYNEQF
>TRBJ2-5|TRBV7-9
ASSFLPETQY
>TRBJ1-4|TRBV29-1
SVEDLRNEKLF
>TRBJ2-2|TRBV24-1
ATSEQGTGELF
>TRBJ1-3|TRBV7-9
ASSSLGGNTIY
>TRBJ2-2|TRBV24-1
ATSAETGELF
>TRBJ2-3|TRBV5-5
ASSLEANGDTQY
>TRBJ1-6|TRBV11-1
ASPKLQASSYNSPLH
>TRBJ1-2|TRBV6-1
ASSEAGTGSYGYT
>TRBJ1-6|TRBV20-1
SARPGTGSGSPLH
>TRBJ2-2|TRBV2
ASSDGVVGELF
>TRBJ1-1|TRBV9
ASSAGGGSITEAF
>TRBJ2-6|TRBV20-1
SAYPPGGANVLT
>TRBJ1-2|TRBV20-1
SARDQEGQGLSGNYGYT
>TRBJ2-5|TRBV7-2
ASSWTQETQY
>TRBJ1-6|TRBV11-1
ASSFGGGGNSPLH